A selection of T cell receptor beta chains follows, all from one sample in a study of brain T cells in children with intractable seizures. Measured with immunoSEQ multiplex PCR; TCRdb has only the in-frame clones, and not every one. The data hold 300,000 to 400,000 clones, with approximately 93% observed a single time. The source material was peripheral blood, sampled less than 6 months after surgery. The receptors stem from a boy under three years old with tuberous sclerosis and intractable seizures. CDR3s include the opening cysteine and the closing phenylalanine or tryptophan. The order of the fields is J gene, V gene, CDR3 length, D gene, clone size, CDR3 DNA, CDR3 protein. The D gene is left open where the match is weak. Size is stated for part of the rows, as once, few or many counts, or as a class when the clone is expanded.

TRBJ2-7	TRBV6-5	14	.	.	TGTGCCAGCAGTTACTCCCGGCTAGCCTACGAGCAGTACTTC	CASSYSRLAYEQYF
TRBJ2-7	TRBV6-1	17	TRBD2	.	TGTGCCAGCAGTGAAGTGCCGATTAGCGGGAGTACCTACGAGCAGTACTTC	CASSEVPISGSTYEQYF
TRBJ1-2	TRBV12-3/TRBV12-4	13	TRBD1	.	TGTGCCAGCAGTTTCGACAGGGGACATGGCTACACCTTC	CASSFDRGHGYTF
TRBJ2-7	TRBV15	15	.	.	TGTGCCACCAGCAGAGCGGCCGGATCCTCCTACGAGCAGTACTTC	CATSRAAGSSYEQYF
TRBJ2-7	TRBV5-4	16	TRBD1	.	TGTGCCAGCAGCTTTACCCGACAGGGGGCTGTCTACGAGCAGTACTTC	CASSFTRQGAVYEQYF
TRBJ1-2	TRBV9	15	TRBD1	.	TGTGCCAGCAGTGGCCCTGTCCAGGGGGGCTATGGCTACACCTTC	CASSGPVQGGYGYTF
TRBJ2-5	TRBV7-8	18	TRBD2	.	TGTGCCAGCAGCTTCCAACGTCGACTAGCGGGTCGAAAAGAGACCCAGTACTTC	CASSFQRRLAGRKETQYF
TRBJ1-4	TRBV5-6	16	.	.	TGTGCCAGCAGCTTGACCACCGGATATTCGGATGAAAAACTGTTTTTT	CASSLTTGYSDEKLFF
TRBJ1-1	TRBV30	12	.	.	TGTGCCTGGAGTCCAATGAACACTGAAGCTTTCTTT	CAWSPMNTEAFF
TRBJ2-1	TRBV29-1	16	TRBD2	.	TGCAGCGCCCAAGGGGTAGCGGGAGGGGACAACAATGAGCAGTTCTTC	CSAQGVAGGDNNEQFF
TRBJ1-6	TRBV28	15	.	.	TGTGCCAGCAGTTTACGGCCCCCCGGGAATTCACCCCTCCACTTT	CASSLRPPGNSPLHF
TRBJ1-2	TRBV19	14	.	.	TGTGCCAGTAGTATAGTCCACACGACGGGAGGCTACACCTTC	CASSIVHTTGGYTF
TRBJ2-7	TRBV20-1	13	.	.	TGCAGTGCTAGTCCGACTAGTAACTACGAGCAGTACTTC	CSASPTSNYEQYF
TRBJ1-4	TRBV5-1	14	TRBD1	.	TGCGCCAGCAGCCCGGACAGGGGGAATGAAAAACTGTTTTTT	CASSPDRGNEKLFF
TRBJ1-2	TRBV6-5	16	TRBD1	.	TGTGCCAGCAGTTACTCGCTAGGGACAGAGTTCTATGGCTACACCTTC	CASSYSLGTEFYGYTF
TRBJ1-5	TRBV6-5	15	.	few	TGTGCCAGCAGAAGGGGCGATCAGGAGGCTCAGCCCCAGCATTTT	CASRRGDQEAQPQHF
TRBJ2-1	TRBV7-2	15	TRBD1	once	TGTGCCAGCAGCTCGACAGGGGGCCCCTACAATGAGCAGTTCTTC	CASSSTGGPYNEQFF
TRBJ2-7	TRBV6-5	14	TRBD2	once	TGTGCCAGCAGTTACGGGACGGGGGGGTACGAGCAGTACTTC	CASSYGTGGYEQYF
TRBJ2-3	TRBV6-5	11	.	.	TGTGCCAGCGAAGGAACAGATACGCAGTATTTT	CASEGTDTQYF
TRBJ1-3	TRBV12-3/TRBV12-4	12	.	.	TGTGCCAGCAGTGTCGCTGGAAACACCATATATTTT	CASSVAGNTIYF
TRBJ1-1	TRBV18	14	TRBD1	.	TGTGCCAGCTCACCTGACACAGGGGGCACTGAAGCTTTCTTT	CASSPDTGGTEAFF
TRBJ1-2	TRBV7-2	16	TRBD1	once	TGTGCCAGCAGCTTAGACCGCACAGGGGCCCGTTATGGCTACACCTTC	CASSLDRTGARYGYTF
TRBJ1-2	TRBV29-1	13	TRBD1	.	TGCAGCGTTGAGGCAGGGGGACTCTATGGCTACACCTTC	CSVEAGGLYGYTF
TRBJ1-5	TRBV7-3	15	.	.	TGTGCCAGCAGCTTACACGACGGTAGCAATCAGCCCCAGCATTTT	CASSLHDGSNQPQHF
TRBJ2-1	TRBV30	12	.	many	TGTGCCTGGAGTGTCTGGGAGAATGATTGGTTCTTC	CAWSVWENDWFF
TRBJ2-1	TRBV6-5	11	.	.	TGTGCCAGCAGTATGGGAAATGAGCAGTTCTTC	CASSMGNEQFF
TRBJ1-2	TRBV30	13	.	.	TGTGCCTGGAGTGTCTCTGAGTACTATGGCTACACCTTC	CAWSVSEYYGYTF
TRBJ2-1	TRBV6-1	16	TRBD2	.	TGTGCCAGCAGTGGACAGCCTAGCGGGAGGCAAGGTGAGCAGTTCTTC	CASSGQPSGRQGEQFF
TRBJ1-5	TRBV12-3/TRBV12-4	13	.	.	TGTGCCAGCACCCTGGGGCCGGCTCAACCCCAGCATTTT	CASTLGPAQPQHF
TRBJ2-2	TRBV7-9	15	TRBD2	.	TGTGCCAGCAGCCTACTAGCGGCAAACACCGGGGAGCTGTTTTTT	CASSLLAANTGELFF
TRBJ1-2	TRBV10-3	14	TRBD1	once	TGTGCCATCAGTGAGCCGGACAGGGGGTACGGCTACACCTTC	CAISEPDRGYGYTF
TRBJ2-1	TRBV5-4	16	TRBD2	once	TGTGCCAGCAGCCTGACTAGCGGGAGGGGTGGTAATGAGCAGTTCTTC	CASSLTSGRGGNEQFF
TRBJ2-7	TRBV11-2	15	TRBD2	.	TGTGCCAGCAGCTTAGGGACTAGCGATGGCTACGAGCAGTACTTC	CASSLGTSDGYEQYF
TRBJ2-7	TRBV11-2	15	.	.	TGTGCCAGCAGCTTATGGGGGCGGGGATCCTACGAGCAGTACTTC	CASSLWGRGSYEQYF
TRBJ2-3	TRBV5-1	14	.	.	TGCGCCAGCATGGACACACGAAGCACAGATACGCAGTATTTT	CASMDTRSTDTQYF
TRBJ2-1	TRBV19	15	TRBD2	.	TGTGCCAGTAGTATCGGCGGGGGGCCGTACAATGAGCAGTTCTTC	CASSIGGGPYNEQFF
TRBJ1-5	TRBV7-8	14	.	.	TGTGCCAGCAGCTTAGGAGGGGTCGCTCAGCCCCAGCATTTT	CASSLGGVAQPQHF
TRBJ2-5	TRBV9	14	TRBD2	.	TGTGCCAGCAGCTTTAGCGGGGGACAAGAGACCCAGTACTTC	CASSFSGGQETQYF
TRBJ2-5	TRBV5-4	11	.	.	TGTGCCAGCAGCCCCTGGGAGACCCAGTACTTC	CASSPWETQYF
TRBJ2-1	TRBV11-3	16	TRBD2	.	TGTGCCAGCAGCTTAAATCGCGGGAGCTCCTACAATGAGCAGTTCTTC	CASSLNRGSSYNEQFF
TRBJ1-1	TRBV5-6	13	.	.	TGTGCCAGCAGCTTCTTTTCAGGGAGTGAAGCTTTCTTT	CASSFFSGSEAFF
TRBJ2-5	TRBV5-1	14	.	.	TGCGCCAGCAAGCTTGGACGGCTAGAAGAGACCCAGTACTTC	CASKLGRLEETQYF
TRBJ1-2	TRBV3-1/TRBV3-2	13	TRBD1	medium-sized	TGTGCCAGCAGCCATGAAACAGGGGTTGGCTACACCTTC	CASSHETGVGYTF
TRBJ1-2	TRBV19	14	TRBD1	.	TGTGCCAGTACCCCCGGGACAGGCAATTTTGGCTACACCTTC	CASTPGTGNFGYTF
TRBJ1-1	TRBV3-1/TRBV3-2	16	.	.	TGTGCCAGCAGCCAAGCCTACCCGACTCCCCACACTGAAGCTTTCTTT	CASSQAYPTPHTEAFF
TRBJ1-6	TRBV5-1	14	.	.	TGCGCCAGCAGCCCCAGCTCCTATAATTCACCCCTCCACTTT	CASSPSSYNSPLHF
TRBJ1-5	TRBV6-8	19	TRBD1	.	TGTGCCAGCAGCCTGCCGGGACAGGATCGAACATATAGCAATCAGCCCCAGCATTTT	CASSLPGQDRTYSNQPQHF
TRBJ2-3	TRBV5-1	16	TRBD2	.	TGCGCCAGCAGCTTAAAGAGCGGGGGGTTGTTAGATACGCAGTATTTT	CASSLKSGGLLDTQYF
TRBJ2-1	TRBV30	12	.	.	TGTGCCTGGGGTAGCTCCTACAATGAGCAGTTCTTC	CAWGSSYNEQFF
TRBJ2-2	TRBV5-6	14	TRBD2	.	TGTGCCAGCAGCATTGGACTAGCCGTCGGGGAGCTGTTTTTT	CASSIGLAVGELFF
TRBJ2-7	TRBV5-1	15	.	few	TGCGCCAGCAGCTTGGTCTCCAGGGGGGTTAGCGAGCAGTACTTC	CASSLVSRGVSEQYF
TRBJ2-3	TRBV7-8	16	TRBD1	.	TGTGCCAGCAGCTACCCCCTCGACAGGGTATTAGATACGCAGTATTTT	CASSYPLDRVLDTQYF
TRBJ1-6	TRBV14	15	.	.	TGTGCCAGCAGCCAAGAGTGGGGAGGGAATTCACCCCTCCACTTT	CASSQEWGGNSPLHF
TRBJ2-7	TRBV2	12	.	.	TGTGCCAGCAAGGAGGACAATTACGAGCAGTACTTC	CASKEDNYEQYF
TRBJ2-7	TRBV30	15	.	.	TGTGCCTGGAGTGTATTGCCCGGACAGATTTACGAGCAGTACTTC	CAWSVLPGQIYEQYF